This TCR beta chain was documented in a study of technical replicates of blood from a few donors (dated by TCRdb to the late 2010s). A note on this clone: It lacks a known antigen. Base qualities are not provided; no much larger clone lies one nucleotide away.

The library was produced with the immunoSEQ multiplex PCR assay. TCRdb re-hosts the immuneACCESS table, in-frame sequences only. Its copies lack some clones; in the studies checked, an unresolved V gene accounts for under half of them, and the cause for the rest is not known. Across this sample there are tens of thousands of clones, with 94% seen only once. In total, the top ten clones hold 0.38% of the sample. V is clipped by 3 bases and J by 2 bases, and the sequence between their germline boundaries is 7 bases long. For CDR1 and CDR2, the germline V gene (reference sequence) lists SGHAT and FQDESV. The CDR3 measures 13 amino acids from cysteine to phenylalanine. Here the CDR3 DNA is all that survives: 39 bases in frame from base 1.

This receptor was taken from a human donor in good health. The chain is assembled from TRBV11-1 and TRBJ1-1, with no confidently assigned D gene. Material for sequencing was T cells isolated from PBMCs. The CDR3 region has the sequence CASSFQDNTEAFF. The DNA is as follows: TGTGCCAGCAGCTTTCAGGATAACACTGAAGCTTTCTTT.